The 6 T cell receptor beta chains presented below share a single source sample, sequenced in a study of cytomegalovirus exposure and HLA in healthy donors. PCR employed 60 Vbeta and 13 Jbeta primers. Generated by immunoSEQ multiplex PCR, the TCRdb table keeps only in-frame clones and is missing some. The sample yields around 150,000 clones, approximately 71% seen once. The sample consisted of PBMCs. The receptors originated from a man between 50 and 59 years old in good health and CMV-seronegative.

The chain carries TRBV5-1 and TRBJ2-7; D may be TRBD1 (5 bases). V was clipped by 0 bases and J by 6 bases, with 13 bases between them. CDR1 and CDR2 from the germline V gene are SGHRS and YFSETQ. This CDR3 contains 14 residues. CDR3 sequence: CASSLDRSPGEQYF. In nucleotides, the CDR3 is TGCGCCAGCAGCTTGGACAGGTCCCCAGGCGAGCAGTACTTC.

The rearrangement uses TRBV5-1 and TRBJ2-5; TRBD2 might be the D (6 bases). Trimming shortened V by 0 bases and J by 4 bases, and 7 bases separated the two germline ends. Germline V lookup: CDR1 SGHRS, CDR2 YFSETQ. The CDR3 loop spans 13 amino acids. The CDR3 spells CASSLGGVETQYF. The CDR3 region has the DNA TGCGCCAGCAGCTTGGGGGGGGTAGAGACCCAGTACTTC.

V usage is TRBV5-1 and J usage is TRBJ1-1; perhaps TRBD1 as D (5 bases). Trimming shortened V by 1 base and J by 1 base, and 14 bases separated the two germline ends. Germline V gives CDR1 SGHRS, CDR2 YFSETQ. The CDR3 covers 16 residues. The CDR3 sequence: CASSLMGVGGNTEAFF. The CDR3 DNA is TGCGCCAGCAGCTTGATGGGGGTGGGAGGGAACACTGAAGCTTTCTTT.

The chain employs TRBV6-1 and TRBJ2-7; 7 bases are shared with TRBD1. CDR1 and CDR2 (germline): MNHNS, SASEGT. V shed 0 bases, J shed 5 bases, and the junction held 7 bases outside the gene matches. The CDR3 has 15 amino acids. The CDR3 sequence: CASSEAYGTANEQYF. CDR3 coding DNA: TGTGCCAGCAGTGAAGCCTACGGGACAGCGAACGAGCAGTACTTC.

The CDR3 coding sequence is TGTGCCAGCAGCCCCGGGACTAGCGGGGGGGCTTGGAACATTCAGTACTTC. It yields the protein CASSPGTSGGAWNIQYF. The rearrangement joins TRBV5-4 to TRBJ2-4; TRBD2 matches at 16 bases. With 4 bases clipped from V and 7 bases from J, the junction kept 8 bases outside the gene matches. This CDR3 is 17 amino acids long. The V gene's germline CDR1 is SGHNT and CDR2 YYREEE (reference sequence). Full variable domain (rest looked up from reference TRBV5-4 and TRBJ2-4): ETGVTQSPTHLIKTRGQQVTLRCSSQSGHNTVSWYQQALGQGPQFIFQYYREEENGRGNFPPRFSGLQFPNYSSELNVNALELDDSALYLCASSPGTSGGAWNIQYFGAGTRLSVL.

This clone occurred a few times. This chain uses TRBV19 with TRBJ1-5; tentative D call: TRBD1 (5 bases). The CDR3 spans 16 residues. The V end lost 0 bases, the J end lost 3 bases, and 12 bases lay between the germline ends. CDR1 and CDR2 (germline): LNHDA, SQIVND (reference sequence). This chain's CDR3 is CASSIEGRGYNQPQHF. The CDR3 nucleotides are TGTGCCAGTAGTATAGAGGGAAGGGGCTACAATCAGCCCCAGCATTTT.